This TCR beta chain appears in the sequencing data of a study of patients and donors after allogeneic stem cell transplantation. Using its own MiXCR run on the RT-PCR reads, TCRdb lists one record per CDR3 protein. The sample consists of around 240,000 distinct CDR3 sequences, roughly an eighth of them appearing once. This clonotype has a count of ten or more. The sequencing sample was made of blood, either unsorted or a sorted T cell fraction (not recorded which). This receptor was taken from a human donor who was either an allogeneic HSCT recipient or a stem cell or donor lymphocyte infusion donor (not recorded which). It is not recorded whose cells these are; they may come from a transplant donor.

CDR3 sequence reads: CSAKGLAGREQYF. The CDR3 DNA sequence: TGCAGTGCTAAAGGACTAGCGGGACGGGAGCAGTACTTC. The chain links TRBV20-1 to TRBJ2-7; 12 bases line up with TRBD2. J was trimmed by 7 bases and V by 4 bases; bases with no gene match: 5. CDR3 size: 13 residues. Germline V lookup: CDR1 DFQATT, CDR2 SNEGSKA (reference sequence).